This T cell receptor (beta chain) originates from a study of blood T cell repertoires in COVID-19 (dated by TCRdb to 2018 to 2020). In the study overall: Collaborator samples came from the United States, Italy and Spain and covered acute and convalescent phases of COVID-19. The prospective study material was composed of cDNA or gDNA derived from T cells, B-cell-depleted T cells, or PBMCs. Subjects who had been exposed to COVID-19, were actively infected with it, or had recovered from it provided the deeply sampled blood TCRbeta repertoires that made up the dataset. A freely available public database, intended as a resource for researchers studying the immune response to SARS-CoV-2, is where the repertoires were released. The samples were drawn from the first 160 participants of the ongoing ImmuneRACE study and from 950 to 1,500 subjects provided by 6 global collaborators. Sample metadata almost always included a de-identified subject ID, COVID-19 status, age in years and sex. Where available, HLA class I and class II types were obtained from metadata supplied by the sample provider rather than from assay-based typing.

About this clone itself: The antigen it recognizes is unknown. It has no much larger one-base neighbor in the sample; base qualities were not kept.

Taken from the germline V gene (reference sequence), the CDR1 and CDR2 loops are MNHEY and SMNVEV. V and J lose 4 bases and 8 bases, and a span of 11 bases separates them. Including cysteine and phenylalanine, the CDR3 has 12 amino acids. Kept here is only the CDR3 DNA, which spans 36 bases and is read in frame from base 1. Whole blood was collected in K2EDTA tubes by collaborating institutions according to the institutions' own protocols. For TCRbeta analysis, collaborators shipped samples as frozen whole blood, isolated PBMCs, or DNA extracted from either of those sample types. Broad study findings and their caveats: How much clinical and demographic metadata was included differed by source and by participant, and the metadata was provided uncurated.

The immunoSEQ Assay, a bias-controlled multiplex PCR, was used to amplify TCRbeta CDR3 regions from genomic DNA. Per the authors' processing: Within the assay, amplification of reference gene primers was used to estimate how many nucleated cells each sample contained. Sequence reads were collapsed and filtered to measure the absolute abundance of every unique TCRbeta CDR3 rearrangement. For each sample, productive Simpson clonality was calculated by taking the square root of Simpson's diversity index across productive rearrangements. TCRdb limited this immuneACCESS table to in-frame rearrangements with V and J called. A share of clones is missing; checked studies link under half to unresolved V genes, and the rest is unexplained. That table furnishes V, J and clone size, whereas the DNA furnished D and trimming. Within this sample are around 170,000 clones, with over 90% of them counted one time only. The ten biggest clones cover around 0.53% of the sample.

The chain is made from TRBV27 and TRBJ1-2; too little of a D gene remains to name it. Specimen: peripheral blood. The sequence was collected from a man between 45 and 60 years old with acute or convalescent COVID-19. The nucleotide sequence is TGTGCCAGCAGTTCGGGTCCGGGAGGCTACACCTTC. Its protein product is CASSSGPGGYTF.